This T cell receptor (beta chain) was retrieved from a study of OX40 agonist ivuxolimab in advanced cancers. Study as a whole: Patients received intravenous ivuxolimab every 2 weeks at 0.01 to 10 mg/kg.

The data were produced by immunoSEQ multiplex PCR, yet TCRdb's version contains in-frame clones alone and is incomplete. The table has about 80,000 clones, more than 80% seen once. Germline assignment: CDR1 MGHDK and CDR2 SYGVNS. CDR3 length: 14 amino acids. Trimming at V came to 6 bases and at J to 8 bases, leaving 6 bases not matched to a gene. This chain joins TRBV25-1 and TRBJ1-6; 8 bases align to TRBD1. This TCR came from an adult with an advanced solid tumor such as melanoma, head and neck, liver or kidney cancer. Specimen: CD4+ or CD8+ T cells sorted from blood, collected in a trial of the OX40 agonist ivuxolimab. The CDR3 coding sequence is TGTGCCAGCAGCCCCGGGACAGGAGATTCACCCCTCCACTTT. Its translation is CASSPGTGDSPLHF.